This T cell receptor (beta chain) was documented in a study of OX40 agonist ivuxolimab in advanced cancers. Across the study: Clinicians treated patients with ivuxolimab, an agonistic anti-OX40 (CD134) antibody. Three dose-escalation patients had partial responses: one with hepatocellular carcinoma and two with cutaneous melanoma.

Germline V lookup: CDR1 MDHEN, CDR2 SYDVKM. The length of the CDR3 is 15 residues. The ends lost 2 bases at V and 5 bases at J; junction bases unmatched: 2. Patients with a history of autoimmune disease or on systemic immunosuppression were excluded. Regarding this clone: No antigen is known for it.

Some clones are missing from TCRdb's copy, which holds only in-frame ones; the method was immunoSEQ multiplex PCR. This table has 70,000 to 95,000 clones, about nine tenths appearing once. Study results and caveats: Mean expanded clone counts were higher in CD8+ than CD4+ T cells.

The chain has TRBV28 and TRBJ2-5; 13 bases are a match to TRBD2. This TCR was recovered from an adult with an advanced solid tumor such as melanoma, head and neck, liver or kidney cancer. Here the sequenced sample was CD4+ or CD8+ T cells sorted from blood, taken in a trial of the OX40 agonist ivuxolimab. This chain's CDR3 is CASSLRGLAGETQYF. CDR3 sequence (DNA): TGTGCCAGCAGTTTAAGGGGACTAGCGGGGGAGACCCAGTACTTC.